The clone carrying this T cell receptor beta chain was counted only a few times. Its antigen is unidentified. Deletions cut 1 base from V and 7 bases from J, with 10 bases between. The CDR3 runs to 13 residues. Looked up from germline, CDR1 is SEHNR and CDR2 is FQNEAQ (reference sequence). This record comes from a study of PD-1 blockade in mismatch repair-deficient tumors. Study-wide findings and caveats: After pembrolizumab, tumor-resident clones rose rapidly, then generally contracted before radiologic responses.

Using immunoSEQ multiplex PCR, the repertoire was profiled, and TCRdb retains in-frame clones only, with some absent. This repertoire shows tens of thousands of clones, roughly 80% found once; its top ten account for roughly 2.8%. A few pembrolizumab responders had their TCRs sequenced. Here the sequenced sample was peripheral blood, taken 12 weeks after starting pembrolizumab. The V and J genes are TRBV7-9 and TRBJ1-2, with a possible D match to TRBD1 (5 bases). The receptor was isolated from an adult with mismatch repair-deficient cancer. The CDR3 nucleotides are TGTGCCAGCAGCTTAGAAAAGGGGACTGGCTACACCTTC. Protein product: CASSLEKGTGYTF.